The clone carrying this T cell receptor beta chain was seen just once. This sample was taken from a study of blood T cell repertoires in COVID-19. Clones were read by immunoSEQ multiplex PCR, and TCRdb kept only the in-frame ones, dropping some. The sample has around 260,000 clones; 88% are singletons. Sequencing was carried out using peripheral blood. This TCR came from a man between 60 and 70 years old who had recovered from COVID-19.

The CDR3 bases are TGTGCCAGCTCACCCGCGACAGGGCGTGCAGGTGAGCAGTTCTTC. This translates into CASSPATGRAGEQFF. V is TRBV18 and J is TRBJ2-1; 7 nucleotides align to TRBD1. This CDR3 contains 15 residues. The trim removed 3 bases at V and 9 bases at J, leaving 11 bases unmatched. Germline CDR1 reads KGHSH; CDR2 reads LQKENI.